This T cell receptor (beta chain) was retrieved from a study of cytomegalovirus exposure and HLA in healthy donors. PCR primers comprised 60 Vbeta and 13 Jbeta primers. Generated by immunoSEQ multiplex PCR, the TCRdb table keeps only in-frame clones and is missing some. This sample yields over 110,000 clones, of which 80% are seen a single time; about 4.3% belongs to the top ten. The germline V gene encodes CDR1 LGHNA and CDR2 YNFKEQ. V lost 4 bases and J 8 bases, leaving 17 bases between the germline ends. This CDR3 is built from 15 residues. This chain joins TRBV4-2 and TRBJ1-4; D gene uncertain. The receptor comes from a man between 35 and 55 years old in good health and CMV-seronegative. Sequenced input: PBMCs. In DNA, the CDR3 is TGTGCCAGCAGCCGAGAAGAGCCGCCCGGGGAAAAACTGTTTTTT. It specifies CASSREEPPGEKLFF.